Listed here are 5 T cell receptor beta chains from one sample, sequenced in a study of cytomegalovirus exposure and HLA in healthy donors. PCR involved 60 Vbeta and 13 Jbeta primers. Generated by immunoSEQ multiplex PCR, the TCRdb table keeps only in-frame clones and is missing some. Among roughly 160,000 clones listed, roughly 84% were seen once. Sequencing input: PBMCs. Receptors were obtained from a boy aged 2 to 10 in good health and CMV-seronegative.

This clone was seen once. The CDR3 region is CASSKQGPMNTEAFF. CDR3 coding DNA: TGTGCCAGTAGTAAGCAGGGGCCCATGAACACTGAAGCTTTCTTT. The chain recombines TRBV19 with TRBJ1-1, with D maybe TRBD1 (6 bases). The CDR3 consists of 15 residues. CDR1 is LNHDA and CDR2 is SQIVND in the germline V gene (reference sequence). V gave up 4 bases and J gave up 0 bases, with 12 bases separating them.

This sequence joins TRBV6-1 and TRBJ1-6, with D maybe TRBD1 (5 bases). CDR3 length: 15 amino acids. Looked up from germline, CDR1 is MNHNS and CDR2 is SASEGT. V lost 2 bases to trimming and J lost 8 bases, with 13 bases between them. CDR3 region: CASSELDLGHSPLHF. CDR3 DNA sequence: TGTGCCAGCAGTGAACTTGATCTGGGGCATTCACCCCTCCACTTT.

Comment on this clone: The junction departs from germline at one end; a sequencing error may be responsible. The chain has TRBV7-7 and TRBJ2-2, with D perhaps matching TRBD1 (5 bases). The CDR3 extends over 16 amino acids. In germline, CDR1 is SSHAT, CDR2 FNYEAQ (reference sequence). In DNA, the CDR3 is TGTGCTAGCAGCTTAAATGCAGGGTCAGGCACCGGGGAGCTGTTTTTT. Protein product: CASSLNAGSGTGELFF. The complete variable domain, with remaining parts taken from reference TRBV7-7 and TRBJ2-2, reads GAGVSQSPRYKVTKRGQDVTLRCDPISSHATLYWYQQALGQGPEFLTYFNYEAQPDKSGLPSDRFSAERPEGSISTLTIQRTEQRDSAMYRCASSLNAGSGTGELFFGEGSRLTVL.

The chain uses TRBV2 and TRBJ1-4; perhaps TRBD1 as D (6 bases). The CDR3 runs 13 residues. The germline V gene has CDR1 SNHLY and CDR2 FYNNEI. Trimming removed 3 bases from V and 7 bases from J, with 9 bases in between. CDR3 bases: TGTGCCAGCAGTGACGGACAGTCTGAAAAACTGTTTTTT. Its protein product is CASSDGQSEKLFF.

This chain joins TRBV7-9 and TRBJ1-2; possible D gene TRBD1, 6 bases. The germline gives CDR1 SEHNR, CDR2 FQNEAQ (reference sequence). The germline V and J ends were trimmed by 6 bases and 0 bases, with 14 bases remaining between them. The CDR3 length is 15 residues. CDR3 sequence: CASRPTGSSNYGYTF. Here the CDR3 DNA reads TGTGCCAGCAGACCTACAGGGTCATCTAACTATGGCTACACCTTC.